The 21 T cell receptor beta chains below come from one sample, sequenced in a study of cytomegalovirus exposure and HLA in healthy donors. 60 Vbeta and 13 Jbeta primers were used in PCR. Assay used: immunoSEQ multiplex PCR; TCRdb lists only in-frame clones, some missing. This repertoire includes some 120,000 clones. Sequencing used PBMCs. These TCRs come from a woman between 55 and 75 years old in good health and CMV-seronegative.

This chain links TRBV9 with TRBJ1-1, with D unresolved. With 7 bases removed from V and 4 bases from J, the gap between germline ends came to 11 bases. The germline V gene has CDR1 SGDLS and CDR2 YYNGEE. The CDR3 is 12 residues long. The chain's CDR3 is CASSDSSTEAFF. The DNA of the CDR3 is TGTGCCAGCTCTGACTCAAGCACTGAAGCTTTCTTT.

The J gene is TRBJ2-7, the V gene TRBV7-2, with 9 positions matching TRBD2. CDR1 and CDR2 (germline): SGHTA, FQGNSA. The V and J ends lost 5 bases and 6 bases, in that order; junction bases with no gene match: 17. This CDR3 comprises 17 residues. CDR3 amino acids: CASSPRNPGLAAPEQYF. The DNA of the CDR3 is TGTGCCAGCAGCCCGCGAAATCCGGGACTAGCAGCGCCCGAGCAGTACTTC.

The chain has TRBV6-5 and TRBJ1-4, with 7 nucleotides matching TRBD1. Germline CDR1 is MNHEY and CDR2 is SVGAGI. J was trimmed by 5 bases and V by 5 bases; bases with no gene match: 8. This CDR3 spans 15 amino acids. Here the CDR3 reads CASSARWDSNEKLFF. As DNA, the CDR3 is TGTGCCAGCAGTGCCCGGTGGGACAGCAATGAAAAACTGTTTTTT.

The chain employs TRBV11-3 and TRBJ1-1; D may be TRBD1 (6 bases). The CDR3 totals 13 residues. Between the trimmed V and J ends, which lost 5 bases and 2 bases, there was a span of 9 bases. Per germline, CDR1 SGHNT and CDR2 YENEEA. CDR3 sequence reads: CASSTGYNTEAFF. DNA of the CDR3: TGTGCCAGCAGCACAGGGTATAACACTGAAGCTTTCTTT.

The V call is TRBV10-3, the J call TRBJ2-2; 12 positions agree with TRBD2. This CDR3 spans 15 amino acids. CDR1 is ENHRY and CDR2 is SYGVKD in the germline V gene. The V segment lost 10 bases and the J segment 3 bases; nucleotides outside the gene matches: 6. CDR3 DNA sequence: TGTGCCAGCAGACTAGCGGGAGTGGACACCGGGGAGCTGTTTTTT. This sequence encodes CASRLAGVDTGELFF.

Written as DNA, the CDR3 is TGTGCCAGCTCACCACCAAGCAGGGGGCAGGGTGAAGCTTTCTTT. Protein product: CASSPPSRGQGEAFF. This sequence joins TRBV18 and TRBJ1-1; 8 bases are a match to TRBD1. The CDR3 loop spans 15 amino acids. V was pared by 0 bases and J by 7 bases, with 7 bases of the junction left unmatched. CDR1 is KGHSH and CDR2 is LQKENI in the germline V gene.

V is TRBV29-1 and J is TRBJ1-5; TRBD1 aligns across 8 bases. CDR3 length: 16 residues. Germline lookup yields CDR1 SQVTM and CDR2 ANQGSEA. The junction had 10 bases not matched to a gene; V was cut back by 4 bases and J by 2 bases. This CDR3 is CSVVSGGQGGNQPQHF. The CDR3 region has the DNA TGCAGCGTTGTATCGGGTGGACAGGGCGGCAATCAGCCCCAGCATTTT. Based on the CDR3 plus reference TRBV29-1 and TRBJ1-5, the full variable domain is SAVISQKPSRDICQRGTSLTIQCQVDSQVTMMFWYRQQPGQSLTLIATANQGSEATYESGFVIDKFPISRPNLTFSTLTVSNMSPEDSSIYLCSVVSGGQGGNQPQHFGDGTRLSIL.

The chain uses TRBV6-6 and TRBJ2-1, with 7 bases matching TRBD1. Germline-derived CDR1 and CDR2 are MNHNY and SVGAGI (reference sequence). The CDR3 spans 13 residues. J lost 14 bases, V lost 7 bases, and 14 bases had no gene match. Here the CDR3 DNA reads TGTGCCAGCAATCCCTCTTCGGACAGGTTGAAGTTCTTC. Translation: CASNPSSDRLKFF.

The chain is built from TRBV27 and TRBJ1-6, with 8 bases fitting TRBD1. V lost 5 bases to trimming and J lost 5 bases; unmatched junction nucleotides: 11. The CDR3 has 17 residues. Germline CDR1 and CDR2: MNHEY and SMNVEV (reference sequence). CDR3 region: CASSRRPDRGNNSPLHF. The CDR3 nucleotides read TGTGCCAGCAGTCGACGCCCTGACAGGGGCAATAATTCACCCCTCCACTTT.

CDR3 sequence (DNA): TGTGCCAGCAGCTTGCGGCAGGGGATAGAGACCCAGTACTTC. This translates into CASSLRQGIETQYF. The chain uses TRBV7-8 and TRBJ2-5; tentatively, D is TRBD1 (6 bases). From germline, CDR1 is SGHVS and CDR2 FQNEAQ. This CDR3 has 14 residues. Trimming removed 3 bases from V and 4 bases from J, with 12 bases in between.

This chain links TRBV30 with TRBJ2-3; 7 bases are shared with TRBD2. The germline V gene encodes CDR1 GTSNPN and CDR2 SVGIG (reference sequence). Germline trimming cut 4 bases from V and 2 bases from J; bases unmatched to any gene: 6. The CDR3 spans 14 residues. The CDR3 DNA sequence: TGTGCCTGGAAGGCGGGAGACCTCACAGATACGCAGTATTTT. Its translation is CAWKAGDLTDTQYF.

The CDR3 DNA is TGTGCCAGCAGTGCATTAGCGGGGGGCCGCAATGAGCAGTTCTTC. This encodes CASSALAGGRNEQFF. The chain carries TRBV6-6 and TRBJ2-1, with 10 positions matching TRBD2. This CDR3 comprises 15 residues. Per germline, CDR1 MNHNY and CDR2 SVGAGI (reference sequence). Trimming at V came to 5 bases and at J to 6 bases, leaving 7 bases not matched to a gene.

The chain has TRBV2 and TRBJ1-1; 11 bases are shared with TRBD1. CDR3 size: 12 residues. J was trimmed by 4 bases and V by 11 bases; bases with no gene match: 3. The V gene's germline CDR1 is SNHLY and CDR2 FYNNEI. The CDR3 DNA reads TGTGCCGGGGACAGGGGGGTCACTGAAGCTTTCTTT. Translated, it gives CAGDRGVTEAFF.

The genes are TRBV7-8 and TRBJ1-6; 7 bases line up with TRBD1. This CDR3 has 14 amino acids. With V trimmed by 5 bases and J by 11 bases, 9 bases remained unmatched. The germline V gene encodes CDR1 SGHVS and CDR2 FQNEAQ. CDR3 in amino acids: CASSTDRVSTPLHF. The CDR3, as DNA: TGTGCCAGCAGCACAGACAGGGTTTCTACACCCCTCCACTTT.

Comments on this clone: At one end the junction does not follow the germline gene, possibly because of a read error. Other DNA sequences within the sample encode an identical CDR3. The V call is TRBV7-8, the J call TRBJ2-7, with 14 nucleotides matching TRBD2. From germline, CDR1 is SGHVS and CDR2 FQNEAQ. This CDR3 spans 16 amino acids. The CDR3 sequence is CASSPGLAGGFYEQYF. CDR3 nucleotide sequence: TGTGCCAGCAGCCCAGGACTAGCGGGAGGATTCTACGAGCAGTACTTT.

The chain links TRBV6-5 to TRBJ1-1, with unresolved D. From germline, CDR1 is MNHEY and CDR2 SVGAGI. Trimming took 0 bases from V and 2 from J, leaving 4 bases between them. The CDR3 runs to 13 residues. The CDR3 here is CASSYSSNTEAFF. The CDR3, as DNA: TGTGCCAGCAGTTACTCCTCCAACACTGAAGCTTTCTTT.

J is TRBJ2-1 and V is TRBV10-2; 9 bases are shared with TRBD2. J was trimmed by 6 bases and V by 2 bases; bases with no gene match: 5. Germline CDR1 and CDR2: WSHSY and SAAADI. The CDR3 extends over 15 amino acids. This CDR3 is CASSELGGGANEQFF. DNA for the CDR3: TGCGCCAGCAGTGAGCTGGGCGGGGGGGCCAATGAGCAGTTCTTC.

CDR3 sequence: CASSPRLVSDEQYF. For the CDR3, the DNA is TGTGCCAGCTCACCCCGACTAGTTTCCGACGAGCAGTACTTC. The chain uses TRBV18 and TRBJ2-7; D perhaps matches TRBD2 (6 bases). The germline gives CDR1 KGHSH, CDR2 LQKENI. V dropped 3 bases and J dropped 5 bases, with 14 bases sitting between them. The CDR3 is 14 amino acids.

V and J are TRBV2 and TRBJ1-5, with no clear D. Trimming took off 6 bases at V and 4 bases at J, with 10 bases between the two ends. Per germline, CDR1 SNHLY and CDR2 FYNNEI. The CDR3 sequence is 13 residues long. The CDR3 loop is CASRLGGNQPQHF. CDR3 DNA: TGTGCCAGCAGGCTCGGAGGGAATCAGCCCCAGCATTTT.

The chain recombines TRBV11-2 with TRBJ2-3; no reliable D call. V shed 4 bases and J shed 0 bases, with 11 bases lying between them. This CDR3 contains 15 residues. Germline CDR1 SGHAT, CDR2 FQNNGV. The CDR3 loop is CASSSPQRSTDTQYF. CDR3 sequence (DNA): TGTGCCAGCAGCTCACCTCAGAGGAGCACAGATACGCAGTATTTT.

J is TRBJ1-1 and V is TRBV2, with D possibly being TRBD1 (6 bases). This CDR3 spans 15 amino acids. CDR1 and CDR2 (germline): SNHLY, FYNNEI. Trimming stripped 7 bases from V and 0 bases from J, with 15 bases between. Here the CDR3 reads CASTADRLMNTEAFF. The CDR3 coding sequence is TGTGCCAGCACGGCTGACAGGCTCATGAACACTGAAGCTTTCTTT.